The clone carrying this T cell receptor (beta chain) was found many times. This entry belongs to a study of T-cell reconstitution after alpha-beta-depleted transplantation in children. A library of TCRbeta sequences, prepared with unique molecular identifiers, was generated. TCRdb redid the calling of the PCR reads with MiXCR, one entry per CDR3 protein. The table includes about 600,000 distinct CDR3 sequences, 8% to 11% detected once. Germline CDR1 reads ENHRY; CDR2 reads SYGVKD. The CDR3 is 13 amino acids. With 7 bases clipped from V and 4 bases from J, the junction kept 6 bases outside the gene matches.

Sample: PBMCs from the stem cell graft donor, taken from the stem cell graft. The clonotype originates from a human donor who donated a stem cell graft to a child with acute myeloid leukemia. J is TRBJ1-1 and V is TRBV10-3, with 7 bases aligning to TRBD1. The DNA for the CDR3 is TGTGCCATCACTGTGACAGGGAGCACTGAAGCTTTCTTT. This codes for CAITVTGSTEAFF.